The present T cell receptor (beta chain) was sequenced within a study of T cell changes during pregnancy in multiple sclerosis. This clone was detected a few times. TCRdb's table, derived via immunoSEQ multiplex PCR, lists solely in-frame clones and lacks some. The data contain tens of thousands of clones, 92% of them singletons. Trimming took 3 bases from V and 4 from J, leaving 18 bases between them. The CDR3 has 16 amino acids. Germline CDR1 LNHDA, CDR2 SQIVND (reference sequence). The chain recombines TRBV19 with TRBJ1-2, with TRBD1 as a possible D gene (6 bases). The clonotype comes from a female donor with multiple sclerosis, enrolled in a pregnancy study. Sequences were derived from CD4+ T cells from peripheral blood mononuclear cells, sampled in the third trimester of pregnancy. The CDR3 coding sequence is TGTGCCAGTAGTATCGAACCGGGGGGCGACCTCTATGGCTACACCTTC. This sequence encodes CASSIEPGGDLYGYTF.